The 29 T cell receptor beta chains presented below share a single source sample, sequenced in a study of cytomegalovirus exposure and HLA in healthy donors. PCR employed 60 Vbeta and 13 Jbeta primers. Data came from immunoSEQ multiplex PCR; TCRdb stores just in-frame clones and leaves some out. The table records roughly 180,000 clones, around 83% of them present only once. The sample comprised PBMCs. The receptors shown here come from a girl aged 2-10 years in good health and CMV-seropositive.

This clone was counted once. The chain couples TRBV7-2 to TRBJ1-2; no clear D gene. This CDR3 comprises 14 residues. Germline V gives CDR1 SGHTA, CDR2 FQGNSA. V was shortened by 5 bases and J by 7 bases, with 17 bases between the two germline ends. The CDR3 loop is CASSLQVLRSGYTF. CDR3 in DNA: TGTGCCAGCAGCCTGCAGGTACTCCGTTCTGGCTACACCTTC.

The count of this clone is one. The chain combines TRBV19 with TRBJ2-6; weak D call: TRBD1 (6 bases). CDR1 LNHDA and CDR2 SQIVND come from the germline V gene (reference sequence). The CDR3 has 16 amino acids. V lost 5 bases, J lost 0 bases, and 11 bases lay in between. CDR3 sequence reads: CASSPGQISGANVLTF. Here the CDR3 DNA reads TGTGCCAGTAGTCCGGGACAAATCTCTGGGGCCAACGTCCTGACTTTC.

The J gene is TRBJ2-5, the V gene TRBV5-1; unclear D gene. V lost 0 bases and J 1 base, leaving 7 bases between the germline ends. Per the germline V gene, CDR1 is SGHRS and CDR2 is YFSETQ. This CDR3 contains 14 residues. The CDR3 spells CASSLAGSQETQYF. CDR3 DNA: TGCGCCAGCAGCTTGGCCGGTAGCCAAGAGACCCAGTACTTC.

This sequence joins TRBV6-1 and TRBJ2-7; 9 bases fit TRBD1. Germline assignment: CDR1 MNHNS and CDR2 SASEGT. V shed 6 bases and J 3 bases; nucleotides not matched to a gene: 9. This CDR3 contains 15 residues. The chain's CDR3 is CASSLPTGGYYEQYF. The CDR3 nucleotides read TGTGCCAGCAGCCTCCCGACAGGGGGTTACTACGAGCAGTACTTC.

The chain combines TRBV2 with TRBJ1-1, with a possible D match to TRBD1 (5 bases). Trimming took off 7 bases at V and 1 base at J, with 10 bases between the two ends. The V gene's germline CDR1 is SNHLY and CDR2 FYNNEI. The CDR3 spans 13 residues. This chain's CDR3 is CASILGPNTEAFF. The CDR3 DNA sequence: TGTGCCAGCATATTGGGGCCGAACACTGAAGCTTTCTTT.

The rearrangement links TRBV19 to TRBJ1-1; 7 nucleotides match TRBD1. The junction had 20 bases not matched to a gene; V was cut back by 8 bases and J by 5 bases. This CDR3 has 17 residues. Germline lookup yields CDR1 LNHDA and CDR2 SQIVND (reference sequence). This CDR3 is CASSGGVQGQVATEAFF. The CDR3 region has the DNA TGTGCCAGTTCGGGTGGAGTCCAAGGACAGGTGGCTACTGAAGCTTTCTTT.

The chain carries TRBV7-3 and TRBJ2-1, with a possible D match to TRBD2 (5 bases). CDR3 length: 14 amino acids. V shed 5 bases and J shed 8 bases, with 16 bases lying between them. In germline, CDR1 is SGHTA, CDR2 FQGTGA. CDR3 sequence (DNA): TGTGCCAGCAGCACGGCTAGCCCTCAGGATGAGCAGTTCTTC. Translating it yields CASSTASPQDEQFF.

This chain uses TRBV28 with TRBJ2-2; 11 bases fit TRBD2. This CDR3 comprises 15 residues. Unmatched junction bases numbered 9, after V lost 5 bases and J lost 10 bases. Germline lookup yields CDR1 MDHEN and CDR2 SYDVKM. The CDR3 DNA sequence: TGTGCCAGCAGTCCGATAGCGGGAGGGACAACGGAGCTGTTTTTT. Translation: CASSPIAGGTTELFF.

CDR3 DNA: TGTGCCAGTAGTTCCCGAATAGCGGGAGGGACGGACGAGCAGTACTTC. Translating it yields CASSSRIAGGTDEQYF. The chain is built from TRBV19 and TRBJ2-7; 11 bases are a match to TRBD2. CDR1 LNHDA and CDR2 SQIVND come from the germline V gene (reference sequence). The CDR3 runs 16 residues. V shed 5 bases, J shed 5 bases, and the junction held 11 bases outside the gene matches.

The rearrangement uses TRBV30 and TRBJ1-1; D not certain. This CDR3 comprises 13 residues. The V gene's germline CDR1 is GTSNPN and CDR2 SVGIG (reference sequence). V lost 4 bases and J lost 4, with 13 bases in between. The CDR3 DNA is TGTGCCTGGAAGACCGAGCCGGGCACTGAAGCTTTCTTT. Protein: CAWKTEPGTEAFF.

This clone has more than one count but fewer than ten. The chain uses TRBV28 and TRBJ2-1, with 9 bases matching TRBD1. Germline CDR1 is MDHEN and CDR2 is SYDVKM. CDR3 length equals 16 residues. After removal of 2 bases from V and 4 bases from J, the junction contained 6 bases not matched to a gene. The CDR3 protein is CASSLVGQGLYNEQFF. CDR3 bases: TGTGCCAGCAGTTTAGTCGGACAGGGGTTATACAATGAGCAGTTCTTC.

V is TRBV6-5 and J is TRBJ2-1, with 11 positions matching TRBD1. From germline, CDR1 is MNHEY and CDR2 SVGAGI. V lost 4 bases and J lost 4; bases outside the gene matches: 3. This CDR3 is built from 15 residues. The CDR3 reads CASSLDRGPYNEQFF. CDR3 coding DNA: TGTGCCAGCAGTTTGGACAGGGGGCCTTACAATGAGCAGTTCTTC.

This chain's CDR3 is CASSQEDTLNYGYTF. In nucleotides, the CDR3 is TGCGCCAGCAGCCAAGAGGACACCTTAAACTATGGCTACACCTTC. The chain links TRBV4-1 to TRBJ1-2; tentative D call: TRBD1 (5 bases). The CDR3 has 15 amino acids. Trimming took off 0 bases at V and 2 bases at J, with 10 bases between the two ends. From germline, CDR1 is MGHRA and CDR2 YSYEKL.

The chain links TRBV4-1 to TRBJ2-1, with 10 bases lining up with TRBD2. Germline-derived CDR1 and CDR2 are MGHRA and YSYEKL. With V trimmed by 2 bases and J by 6 bases, 10 bases remained unmatched. The CDR3 is 17 amino acids. In nucleotides, the CDR3 is TGCGCCAGCAGCCAAATGAGCGGGAGGGCCGTGGGCAATGAGCAGTTCTTC. It yields the protein CASSQMSGRAVGNEQFF.

The V and J genes are TRBV2 and TRBJ2-3; possibly TRBD2 for D (6 bases). V was shortened by 1 base and J by 0 bases, with 11 bases between the two germline ends. The germline V gene encodes CDR1 SNHLY and CDR2 FYNNEI. CDR3 length equals 16 residues. The CDR3 reads CASSEDWGLSTDTQYF. CDR3 nucleotide sequence: TGTGCCAGCAGTGAAGACTGGGGACTCAGCACAGATACGCAGTATTTT.

The J gene is TRBJ1-1, the V gene TRBV5-1, with TRBD1 as a possible D gene (5 bases). From germline, CDR1 is SGHRS and CDR2 YFSETQ. V dropped 1 base and J dropped 6 bases, with 10 bases sitting between them. CDR3 size: 13 residues. This chain's CDR3 is CASSLFQGAEAFF. CDR3 nucleotides: TGCGCCAGCAGCTTGTTTCAGGGCGCTGAAGCTTTCTTT.

The rearrangement uses TRBV5-5 and TRBJ1-2; tentative D call: TRBD1 (5 bases). This CDR3 spans 15 amino acids. The V end was cut by 0 bases, the J end by 0 bases, with 9 bases between. Per the germline V gene, CDR1 is SGHKS and CDR2 is YYEKEE (reference sequence). The CDR3 sequence: CASSLVAGTNYGYTF. The CDR3 DNA sequence: TGTGCCAGCAGCTTGGTGGCAGGGACTAACTATGGCTACACCTTC.

The rearrangement joins TRBV4-2 to TRBJ2-7; 11 bases are a match to TRBD2. V was pared by 3 bases and J by 2 bases, with 3 bases of the junction left unmatched. The CDR3 sequence is 15 residues long. Germline V CDR1 and CDR2: LGHNA, YNFKEQ. For the CDR3, the DNA is TGTGCCAGCAGCCAGACTAGCGGGACTCCCTACGAGCAGTACTTC. It yields the protein CASSQTSGTPYEQYF.

The chain recombines TRBV14 with TRBJ1-1, with 7 positions matching TRBD1. The CDR3 sequence is 14 residues long. V shed 6 bases and J 4 bases; nucleotides not matched to a gene: 8. Per the germline V gene, CDR1 is SGHDN and CDR2 is FVKESK. CDR3 protein: CASRLQGLGTEAFF. The CDR3 DNA sequence: TGTGCCAGCAGACTACAGGGGTTGGGCACTGAAGCTTTCTTT. Full variable domain (rest looked up from reference TRBV14 and TRBJ1-1): EAGVTQFPSHSVIEKGQTVTLRCDPISGHDNLYWYRRVMGKEIKFLLHFVKESKQDESGMPNNRFLAERTGGTYSTLKVQPAELEDSGVYFCASRLQGLGTEAFFGQGTRLTVV.

The chain uses TRBV5-1 and TRBJ2-5; 8 nucleotides align to TRBD1. The J call may be wrong; the DNA end is better matched by TRBJ2-7. The CDR3 runs 14 residues. From germline, CDR1 is SGHRS and CDR2 YFSETQ. The CDR3 here is CASSPGQADYEQYF. The CDR3 DNA follows: TGCGCCAGCAGCCCGGGACAGGCCGACTACGAGCAGTACTTC.

The chain links TRBV13 to TRBJ2-1; 9 positions match TRBD1. V was clipped by 1 base and J by 6 bases; unmatched bases: 7. The CDR3 extends over 16 amino acids. Germline values: CDR1 PRHDT, CDR2 FYEKMQ (reference sequence). The CDR3 loop reads CASSLVPGTGTNEQFF. For the CDR3, the DNA is TGTGCCAGCAGCTTAGTTCCAGGGACAGGGACCAATGAGCAGTTCTTC.

The chain uses TRBV11-2 and TRBJ1-5; tentatively, D is TRBD1 (5 bases). CDR1 is SGHAT, CDR2 FQNNGV, per germline. V was pared by 0 bases and J by 5 bases, with 5 bases between. This CDR3 spans 13 amino acids. CDR3 sequence (DNA): TGTGCCAGCAGCTTAGACAGGGATCAGCCCCAGCATTTT. This codes for CASSLDRDQPQHF.

The chain uses TRBV9 and TRBJ2-7; TRBD2 agrees at 9 bases. The germline gives CDR1 SGDLS, CDR2 YYNGEE. CDR3 size: 16 residues. Trimming removed 5 bases from V and 7 bases from J; junction bases left unmatched: 16. CDR3 amino acids: CASSSFGTSLFLEQYF. Written as DNA, the CDR3 is TGTGCCAGCAGTTCGTTTGGGACTAGCCTGTTTCTTGAGCAGTACTTC. Drawing the rest from reference TRBV9 and TRBJ2-7, the complete variable domain is DSGVTQTPKHLITATGQRVTLRCSPRSGDLSVYWYQQSLDQGLQFLIQYYNGEERAKGNILERFSAQQFPDLHSELNLSSLELGDSALYFCASSSFGTSLFLEQYFGPGTRLTVT.

The J gene is TRBJ1-6, the V gene TRBV6-5; TRBD1 is a possible D gene (5 bases). Germline V gene lookup returns CDR1 MNHEY and CDR2 SVGAGI. There are 14 residues in the CDR3. V was trimmed by 0 bases and J by 13 bases, leaving 13 bases between them. The CDR3 protein is CASSYSDSVGPLHF. The CDR3 DNA reads TGTGCCAGCAGTTACTCAGACAGCGTGGGGCCCCTCCACTTT.

The CDR3 spells CASSLTQDADYTF. DNA for the CDR3: TGTGCCAGCAGCTTGACACAGGATGCCGACTACACCTTC. The genes are TRBV5-4 and TRBJ1-2, with D possibly being TRBD1 (5 bases). The V end lost 1 base, the J end lost 10 bases, and 14 bases lay between the germline ends. Per germline, CDR1 SGHNT and CDR2 YYREEE (reference sequence). The CDR3 consists of 13 residues.

This clone occurred once. The chain uses TRBV27 and TRBJ1-3; tentative D call: TRBD1 (5 bases). Germline V gene data show CDR1 as MNHEY and CDR2 as SMNVEV (reference sequence). CDR3 length: 17 residues. V was shortened by 5 bases and J by 1 base, with 18 bases between the two germline ends. The CDR3 sequence: CASSPLIRRGSGNTIYF. The CDR3 bases are TGTGCCAGCAGTCCCCTTATCCGTAGGGGTTCTGGAAACACCATATATTTT.

This clone was observed a few times. The chain combines TRBV27 with TRBJ2-7; TRBD2 is a possible D gene (5 bases). CDR3 length: 15 residues. Germline lookup yields CDR1 MNHEY and CDR2 SMNVEV (reference sequence). The V gene lost 3 bases and the J gene lost 3 bases, with 15 bases spanning the gap. The CDR3, as DNA: TGTGCCAGCAGTTTTAAGGGAGCGGTATTCTACGAGCAGTACTTC. It encodes CASSFKGAVFYEQYF.

J is TRBJ1-2 and V is TRBV6-5; possibly TRBD1 for D (5 bases). The CDR3 loop spans 13 amino acids. The V gene lost 6 bases and the J gene lost 4 bases, with 12 bases spanning the gap. Germline V gene sequence: CDR1 MNHEY, CDR2 SVGAGI. The CDR3 sequence: CASSPRGVYGYTF. CDR3 DNA sequence: TGTGCCAGCAGCCCTCGGGGGGTCTATGGCTACACCTTC.

The chain recombines TRBV6-6 with TRBJ1-5; D is perhaps TRBD1 (5 bases). V dropped 6 bases and J dropped 6 bases, with 15 bases sitting between them. CDR1 MNHNY and CDR2 SVGAGI come from the germline V gene (reference sequence). The CDR3 length is 14 residues. This CDR3 reads CASRARDYSQPQHF. The CDR3 region has the DNA TGTGCCAGCAGGGCTCGGGACTATTCTCAGCCCCAGCATTTT.